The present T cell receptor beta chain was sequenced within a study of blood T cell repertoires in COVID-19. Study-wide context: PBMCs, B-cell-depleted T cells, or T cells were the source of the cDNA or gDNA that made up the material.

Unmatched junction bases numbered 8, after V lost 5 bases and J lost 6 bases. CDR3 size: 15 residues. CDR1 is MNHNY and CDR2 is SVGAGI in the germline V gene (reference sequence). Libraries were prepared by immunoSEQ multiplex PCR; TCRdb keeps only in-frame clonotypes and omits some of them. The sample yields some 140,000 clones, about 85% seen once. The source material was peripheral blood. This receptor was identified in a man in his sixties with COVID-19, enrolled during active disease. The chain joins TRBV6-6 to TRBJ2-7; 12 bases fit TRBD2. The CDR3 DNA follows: TGTGCCAGCAGTCGACTAGCGGGGGTGCCGGGCGAGCAGTACTTC. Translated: CASSRLAGVPGEQYF.